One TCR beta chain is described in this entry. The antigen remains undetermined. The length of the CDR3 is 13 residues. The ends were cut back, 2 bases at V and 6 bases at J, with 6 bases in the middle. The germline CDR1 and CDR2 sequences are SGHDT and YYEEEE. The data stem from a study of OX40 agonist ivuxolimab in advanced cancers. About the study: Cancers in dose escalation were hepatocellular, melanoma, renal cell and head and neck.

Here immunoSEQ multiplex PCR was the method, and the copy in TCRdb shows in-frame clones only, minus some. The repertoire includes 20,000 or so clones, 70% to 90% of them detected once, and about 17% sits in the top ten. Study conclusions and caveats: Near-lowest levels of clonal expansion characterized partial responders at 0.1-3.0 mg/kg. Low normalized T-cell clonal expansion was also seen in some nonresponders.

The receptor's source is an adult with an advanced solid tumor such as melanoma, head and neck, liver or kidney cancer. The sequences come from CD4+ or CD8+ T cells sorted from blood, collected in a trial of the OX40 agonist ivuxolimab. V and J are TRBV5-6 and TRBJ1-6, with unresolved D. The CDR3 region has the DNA TGTGCCAGCAGCTTAGGTTTTAATTCACCCCTCCACTTT. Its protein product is CASSLGFNSPLHF.